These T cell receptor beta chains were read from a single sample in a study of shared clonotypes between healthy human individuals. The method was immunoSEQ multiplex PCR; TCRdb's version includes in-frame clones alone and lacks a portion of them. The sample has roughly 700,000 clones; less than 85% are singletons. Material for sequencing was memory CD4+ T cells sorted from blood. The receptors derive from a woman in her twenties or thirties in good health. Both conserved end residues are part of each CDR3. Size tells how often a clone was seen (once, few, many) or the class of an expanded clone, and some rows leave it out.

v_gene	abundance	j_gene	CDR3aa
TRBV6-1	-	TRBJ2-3	CASRPSIGGTDTQYF
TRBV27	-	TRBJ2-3	CARWGQHTDTQYF
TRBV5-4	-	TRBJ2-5	CASSFSGRGETQYF
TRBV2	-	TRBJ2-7	CASSVLAGGDYEQYF
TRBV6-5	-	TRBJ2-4	CASRELAKNIQYF
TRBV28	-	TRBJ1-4	CASSSGATNEKLFF
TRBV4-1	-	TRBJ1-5	CASSQDRGNNQPQHF
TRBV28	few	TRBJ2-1	CASSGPRRTNNEQFF
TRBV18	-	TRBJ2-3	CASSPTKVDTQYF
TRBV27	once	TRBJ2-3	CASRGGSTDTQYF
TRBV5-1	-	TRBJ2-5	CASRNGLAGQETQYF
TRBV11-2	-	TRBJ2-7	CASSFSGSSYEQYF
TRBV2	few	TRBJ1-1	CASSGVGRATEAFF
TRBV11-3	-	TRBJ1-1	CASSLGQGADTEAFF
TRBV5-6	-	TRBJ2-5	CASSPGTGGRETQYF
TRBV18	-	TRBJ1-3	CASSPGQSGNTIYF
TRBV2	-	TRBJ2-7	CASSEGRGGYEQYF
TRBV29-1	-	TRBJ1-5	CSVLQGWDQPQHF
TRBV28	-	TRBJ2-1	CASRATGGLEQFF
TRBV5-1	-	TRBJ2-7	CASSPKGTSVSYEQYF
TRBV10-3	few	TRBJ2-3	CAISDQREGRTDTQYF
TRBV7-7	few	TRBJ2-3	CASSFGGLHTDTQYF
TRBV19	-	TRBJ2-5	CASSISLAGGQETQYF
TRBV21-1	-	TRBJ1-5	CASSVTYRVPDSNQPQHF
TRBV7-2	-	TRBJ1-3	CASSLVNTIYF
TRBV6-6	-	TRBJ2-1	CASTSASSYNEQFF
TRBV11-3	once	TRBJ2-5	CASSRGLAAQETQYF
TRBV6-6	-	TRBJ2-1	CATGSLAGGYNEQFF
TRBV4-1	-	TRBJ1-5	CASSQLTGGDQPQHF
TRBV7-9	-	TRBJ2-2	CASSLGQGARNGELFF